This TCR beta chain was recorded in a study of cytomegalovirus exposure and HLA in healthy donors. Whole-study results and caveats: Per published reports, the classifier diagnosed cytomegalovirus status with high specificity and sensitivity.

TCRdb's table, derived via immunoSEQ multiplex PCR, lists solely in-frame clones and lacks some. The data contain 150,000 to 200,000 clones, about 96% of them singletons. With 1 base clipped from V and 3 bases from J, the junction kept 14 bases outside the gene matches. This CDR3 contains 17 residues. Germline V gene sequence: CDR1 SQVTM, CDR2 ANQGSEA. On this clone itself: The antigen remains undetermined.

The sequencing input was PBMCs. This TCR came from a woman in her late teens or twenties in good health and CMV-seronegative. This sequence joins TRBV29-1 and TRBJ1-2; 7 bases map to TRBD1. The CDR3 sequence is CSVEGEHQRQGHYGYTF. The CDR3 nucleotides read TGCAGCGTTGAAGGGGAGCATCAGAGACAGGGCCACTATGGCTACACCTTC. Using reference TRBV29-1 and TRBJ1-2 for the parts outside the CDR3, the full variable domain is SAVISQKPSRDICQRGTSLTIQCQVDSQVTMMFWYRQQPGQSLTLIATANQGSEATYESGFVIDKFPISRPNLTFSTLTVSNMSPEDSSIYLCSVEGEHQRQGHYGYTFGSGTRLTVV.